This T cell receptor (beta chain) was recovered during a study of shared clonotypes between healthy human individuals. Profiling relied on immunoSEQ multiplex PCR, and the TCRdb table lists in-frame clones only, not all of them. The sample has some 630,000 clones; about 96% are singletons. As to this clone: This same CDR3 is encoded by further DNA sequences in the sample.

Germline CDR1 is SQVTM and CDR2 is ANQGSEA. The CDR3 length is 12 residues. Positive CCR7 selection of CD45RO-negative cells yielded the naive CD8 cells, and terminally differentiated effector memory CD45RA+ cells were excluded. The J gene is TRBJ2-5, the V gene TRBV29-1, with D possibly being TRBD2 (6 bases). The tail of the sequence fits TRBJ2-7 better, so the J call may be wrong. The sample consisted of naive CD8+ T cells sorted from blood. This receptor was taken from a woman aged 30 to 39 in good health. This chain's CDR3 is CSVEGLSYEQYF. CDR3 nucleotide sequence: TGCAGCGTTGAGGGACTCTCGTACGAGCAGTACTTC.